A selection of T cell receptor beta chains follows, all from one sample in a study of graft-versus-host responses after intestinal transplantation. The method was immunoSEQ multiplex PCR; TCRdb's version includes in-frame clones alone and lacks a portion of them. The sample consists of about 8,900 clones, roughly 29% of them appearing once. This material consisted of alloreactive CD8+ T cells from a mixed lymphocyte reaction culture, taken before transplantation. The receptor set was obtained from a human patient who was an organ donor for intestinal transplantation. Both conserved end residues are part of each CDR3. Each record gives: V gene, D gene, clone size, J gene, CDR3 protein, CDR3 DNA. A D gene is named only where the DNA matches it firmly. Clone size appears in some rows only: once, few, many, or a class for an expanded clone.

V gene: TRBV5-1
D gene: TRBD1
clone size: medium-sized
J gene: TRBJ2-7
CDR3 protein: CASSLGQGSYEQYF
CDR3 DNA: TGCGCCAGCAGCTTGGGACAGGGGTCCTACGAGCAGTACTTC

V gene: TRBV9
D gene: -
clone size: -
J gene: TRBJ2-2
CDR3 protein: CASSVDGSTGELFF
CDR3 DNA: TGTGCCAGCAGCGTAGACGGGAGCACCGGGGAGCTGTTTTTT

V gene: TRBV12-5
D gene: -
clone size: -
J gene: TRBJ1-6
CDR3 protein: CASGLTPRGYYNSPLHF
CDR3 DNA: TGTGCTAGTGGTTTAACGCCGAGGGGCTACTATAATTCACCCCTCCACTTT

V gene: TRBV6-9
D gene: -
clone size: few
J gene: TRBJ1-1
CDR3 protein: CASSLVGQNTEAFF
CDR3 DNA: TGTGCCAGCAGTTTGGTGGGGCAGAACACTGAAGCTTTCTTT

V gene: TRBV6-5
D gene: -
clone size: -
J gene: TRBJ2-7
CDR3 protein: CASSYGTSYEQYF
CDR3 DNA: TGTGCCAGCAGTTACGGGACTTCCTACGAGCAGTACTTC

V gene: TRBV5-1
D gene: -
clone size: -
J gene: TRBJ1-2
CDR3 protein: CASRSLQLPYGYTF
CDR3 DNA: TGCGCCAGCAGGAGCCTACAGCTACCCTATGGCTACACCTTC

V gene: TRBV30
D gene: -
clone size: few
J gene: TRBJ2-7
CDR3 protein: CAWTGNTYEQYF
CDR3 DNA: TGTGCCTGGACGGGGAATACCTACGAGCAGTACTTC

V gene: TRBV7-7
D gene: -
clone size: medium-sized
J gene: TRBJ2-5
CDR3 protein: CASSSSMGAGETQYF
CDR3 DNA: TGTGCCAGCAGCTCCAGTATGGGGGCAGGAGAGACCCAGTACTTC

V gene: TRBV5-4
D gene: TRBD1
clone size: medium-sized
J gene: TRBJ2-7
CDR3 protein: CASSSGTGSNEQYF
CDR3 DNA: TGTGCCAGCAGTTCGGGGACAGGGAGCAACGAGCAGTACTTC

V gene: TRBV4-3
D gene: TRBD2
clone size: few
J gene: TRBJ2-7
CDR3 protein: CASSQAPGGGVTYEQYF
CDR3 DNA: TGCGCCAGCAGCCAAGCCCCTGGGGGAGGGGTCACCTACGAGCAGTACTTC

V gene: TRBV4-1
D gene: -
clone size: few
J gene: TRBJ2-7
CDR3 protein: CASSQARGESEQYF
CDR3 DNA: TGCGCCAGCAGCCAAGCTCGGGGCGAGTCCGAGCAGTACTTC

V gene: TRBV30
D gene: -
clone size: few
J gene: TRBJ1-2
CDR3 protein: CACPAGGLEPYGYTF
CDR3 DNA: TGTGCCTGCCCAGCGGGGGGGCTCGAACCCTATGGCTACACCTTC

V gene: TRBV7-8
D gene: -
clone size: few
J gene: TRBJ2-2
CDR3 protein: CASSLAGNTGELFF
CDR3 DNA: TGTGCCAGCAGCTTAGCGGGAAACACCGGGGAGCTGTTTTTT

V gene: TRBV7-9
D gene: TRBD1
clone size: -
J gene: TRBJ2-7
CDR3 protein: CASSLEGGASYEQYF
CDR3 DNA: TGTGCCAGCAGCTTAGAAGGGGGCGCCTCCTACGAGCAGTACTTC

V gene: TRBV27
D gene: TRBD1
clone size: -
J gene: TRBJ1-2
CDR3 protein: CASSFSGQGTDYGYTF
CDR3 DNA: TGTGCCAGCAGTTTTTCGGGACAGGGGACGGACTATGGCTACACCTTC

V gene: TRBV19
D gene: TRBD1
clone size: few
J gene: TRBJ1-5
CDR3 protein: CASSTGQGIYSNQPQHF
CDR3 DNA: TGTGCCAGTAGTACGGGACAGGGGATATATAGCAATCAGCCCCAGCATTTT

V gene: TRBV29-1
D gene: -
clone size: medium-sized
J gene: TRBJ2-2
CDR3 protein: CSVFDGLNTGELFF
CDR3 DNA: TGCAGCGTTTTTGACGGCCTCAACACCGGGGAGCTGTTTTTT

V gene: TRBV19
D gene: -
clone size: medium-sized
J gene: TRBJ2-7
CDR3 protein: CASSSRTESYEQYF
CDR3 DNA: TGTGCCAGTAGTTCTAGGACAGAATCCTACGAGCAGTACTTC

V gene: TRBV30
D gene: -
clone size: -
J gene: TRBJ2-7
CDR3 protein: CAWSVPAGSYEQYF
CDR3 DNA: TGTGCCTGGAGTGTTCCGGCAGGTTCCTACGAGCAGTACTTC

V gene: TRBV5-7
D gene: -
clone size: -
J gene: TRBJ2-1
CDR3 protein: CASRVQGGYNEQFF
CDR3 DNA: TGTGCCAGCAGGGTCCAGGGGGGGTACAATGAGCAGTTCTTC

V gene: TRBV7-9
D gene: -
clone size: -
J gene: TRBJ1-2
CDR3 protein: CASSLFIPDGYTF
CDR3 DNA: TGTGCCAGCAGCTTATTTATCCCCGATGGCTACACCTTC

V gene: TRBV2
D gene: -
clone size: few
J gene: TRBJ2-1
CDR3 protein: CASSEWAINEQFF
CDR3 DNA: TGTGCCAGCAGTGAATGGGCAATCAATGAGCAGTTCTTC

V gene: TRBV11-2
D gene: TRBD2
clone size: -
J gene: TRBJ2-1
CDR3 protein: CASSLVRGALGNEQFF
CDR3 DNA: TGTGCCAGCAGCTTGGTGCGGGGGGCCCTCGGCAATGAGCAGTTCTTC

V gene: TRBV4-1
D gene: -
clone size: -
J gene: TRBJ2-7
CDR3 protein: CASSQEGGSDEQYF
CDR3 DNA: TGTGCCAGCAGCCAAGAGGGGGGGAGCGACGAGCAGTACTTC

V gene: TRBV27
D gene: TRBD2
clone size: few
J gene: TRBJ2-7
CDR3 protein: CASTRTSGSPYEQYF
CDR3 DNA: TGTGCCAGCACCCGGACTAGCGGGAGCCCCTACGAGCAGTACTTC

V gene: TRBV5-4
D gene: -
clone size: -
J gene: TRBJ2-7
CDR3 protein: CASSEGIGEFHEQYF
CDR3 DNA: TGTGCCAGCAGCGAGGGGATAGGGGAGTTCCACGAGCAGTACTTC

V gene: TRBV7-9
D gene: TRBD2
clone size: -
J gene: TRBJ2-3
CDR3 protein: CASSLSGGSDTQYF
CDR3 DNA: TGTGCCAGCAGCTTATCGGGGGGATCAGATACGCAGTATTTT

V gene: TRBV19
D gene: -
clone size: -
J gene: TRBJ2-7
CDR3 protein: CASSMGDGSYEQYF
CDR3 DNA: TGTGCCAGTAGTATGGGGGACGGATCCTACGAGCAGTACTTC

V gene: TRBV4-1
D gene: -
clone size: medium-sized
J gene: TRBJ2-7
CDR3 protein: CASSQVQGQEQYF
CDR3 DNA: TGCGCCAGCAGCCAAGTACAGGGCCAGGAGCAGTACTTC

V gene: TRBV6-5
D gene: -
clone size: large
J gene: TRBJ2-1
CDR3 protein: CASPLRTRRGHEQFF
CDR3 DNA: TGTGCCAGCCCACTTCGGACAAGGCGGGGCCATGAGCAGTTCTTC

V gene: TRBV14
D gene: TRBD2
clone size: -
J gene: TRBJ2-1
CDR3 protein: CASSQDWAGGQFF
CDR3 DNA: TGTGCCAGCAGCCAAGATTGGGCGGGAGGGCAGTTCTTC

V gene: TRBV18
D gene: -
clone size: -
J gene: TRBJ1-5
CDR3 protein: CASSPIPSDRRGQPQHF
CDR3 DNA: TGTGCCAGCTCACCCATCCCCTCCGACAGGAGGGGTCAGCCCCAGCATTTT

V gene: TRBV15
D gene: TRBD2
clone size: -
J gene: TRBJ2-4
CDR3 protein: CATSRKGTSAFWGIQYF
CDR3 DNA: TGTGCCACCAGCAGGAAGGGGACTAGCGCTTTCTGGGGCATTCAGTACTTC

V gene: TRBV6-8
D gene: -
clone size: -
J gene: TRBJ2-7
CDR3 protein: CASSYSDTYEQYF
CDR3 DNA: TGTGCCAGCAGTTACTCGGACACCTACGAGCAGTACTTC

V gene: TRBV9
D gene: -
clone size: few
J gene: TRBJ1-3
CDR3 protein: CASSVGNTIYF
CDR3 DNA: TGTGCCAGCAGCGTAGGAAACACCATATATTTT

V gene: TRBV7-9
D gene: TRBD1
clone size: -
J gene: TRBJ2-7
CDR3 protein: CASSHLTGAYEQYF
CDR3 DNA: TGTGCCAGCAGCCATTTGACAGGGGCCTACGAGCAGTACTTC

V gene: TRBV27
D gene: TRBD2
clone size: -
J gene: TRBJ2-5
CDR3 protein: CASSLVGGHQETQYF
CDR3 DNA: TGTGCCAGCAGTTTAGTGGGAGGGCACCAAGAGACCCAGTACTTC

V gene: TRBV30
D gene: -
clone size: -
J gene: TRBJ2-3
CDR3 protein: CASIPRDAGTDTQYF
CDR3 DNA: TGTGCCTCAATACCCAGGGACGCAGGCACAGATACGCAGTATTTT

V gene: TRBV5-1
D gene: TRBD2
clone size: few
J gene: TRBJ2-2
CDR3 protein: CARSALAGGPPRRGPGELFF
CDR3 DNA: TGCGCCCGCAGCGCCCTAGCGGGAGGGCCCCCGAGACGGGGGCCCGGGGAGCTGTTTTTT

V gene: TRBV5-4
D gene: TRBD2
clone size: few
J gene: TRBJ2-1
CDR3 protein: CASSQDPIAGALYNEQFF
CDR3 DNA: TGCGCCAGCAGCCAAGACCCCATAGCGGGGGCTTTGTACAATGAGCAGTTCTTC

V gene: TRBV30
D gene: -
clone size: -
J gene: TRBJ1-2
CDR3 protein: CAWRVGGARGYTF
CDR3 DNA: TGTGCCTGGCGGGTCGGGGGGGCGCGGGGCTACACCTTC

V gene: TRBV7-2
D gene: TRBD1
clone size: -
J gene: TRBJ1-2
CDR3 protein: CASSSELGTVYGYTF
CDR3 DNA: TGTGCCAGCAGCTCCGAACTCGGGACAGTTTATGGCTACACCTTC

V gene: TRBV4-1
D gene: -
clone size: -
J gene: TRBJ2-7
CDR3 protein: CASSQASNSYEQYF
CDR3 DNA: TGCGCCAGCAGCCAAGCCTCGAATTCCTACGAGCAGTACTTC

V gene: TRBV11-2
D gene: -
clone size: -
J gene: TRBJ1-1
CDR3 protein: CASSTMNTEAFF
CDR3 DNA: TGTGCCAGCAGCACAATGAACACTGAAGCTTTCTTT

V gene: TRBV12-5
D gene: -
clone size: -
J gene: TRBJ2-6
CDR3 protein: CASGLSTFILTGANVLTF
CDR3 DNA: TGTGCTAGTGGTTTGTCCACATTTATCCTTACTGGGGCCAACGTCCTGACTTTC

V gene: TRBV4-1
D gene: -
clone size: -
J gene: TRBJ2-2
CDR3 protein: CASSQGVATGELFF
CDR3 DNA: TGCGCCAGCAGCCAAGGAGTGGCCACCGGGGAGCTGTTTTTT

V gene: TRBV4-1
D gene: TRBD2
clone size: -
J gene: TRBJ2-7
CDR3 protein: CASSSPGTSGYEQYF
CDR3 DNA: TGCGCCAGCAGCTCCCCCGGGACTAGCGGGTACGAGCAGTACTTC

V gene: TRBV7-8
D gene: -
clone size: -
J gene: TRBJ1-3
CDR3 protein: CASSLGSSSGNTIYF
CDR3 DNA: TGTGCCAGCAGCTTAGGCAGTAGCTCTGGAAACACCATATATTTT

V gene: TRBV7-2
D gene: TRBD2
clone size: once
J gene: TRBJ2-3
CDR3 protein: CASSCLTSGLTDTQYF
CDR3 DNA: TGTGCCAGCAGCTGCCTGACTAGCGGCCTCACAGATACGCAGTATTTT

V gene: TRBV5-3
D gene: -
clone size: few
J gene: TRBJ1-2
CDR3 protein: CASSPLEGDPGGYTF
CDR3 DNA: TGTGCCAGCAGCCCGCTCGAGGGGGATCCGGGTGGCTACACCTTC

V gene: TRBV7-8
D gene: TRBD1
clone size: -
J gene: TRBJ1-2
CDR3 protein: CASSLEGRGLIYGYTF
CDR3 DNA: TGTGCCAGCAGCTTAGAGGGGAGGGGGCTAATTTATGGCTACACCTTC

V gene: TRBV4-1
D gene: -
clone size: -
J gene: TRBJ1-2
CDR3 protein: CASSLGTAYGYTF
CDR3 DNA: TGCGCCAGCAGCCTTGGGACGGCGTATGGCTACACCTTC

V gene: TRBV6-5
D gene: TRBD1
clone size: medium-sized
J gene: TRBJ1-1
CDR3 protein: CASSMLTGEGTEAFF
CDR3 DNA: TGTGCCAGCAGCATGCTAACAGGGGAGGGGACTGAAGCTTTCTTT

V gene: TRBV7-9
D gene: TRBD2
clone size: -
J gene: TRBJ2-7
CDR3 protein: CASTMTSGYEQYF
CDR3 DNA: TGTGCCAGCACTATGACTAGCGGGTACGAGCAGTACTTC

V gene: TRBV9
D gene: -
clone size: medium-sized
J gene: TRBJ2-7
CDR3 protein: CASSGPSGYEQYF
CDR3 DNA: TGTGCCAGCAGCGGTCCATCGGGCTACGAGCAGTACTTC

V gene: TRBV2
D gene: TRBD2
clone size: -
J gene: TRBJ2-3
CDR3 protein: CASLGLAFSDTQYF
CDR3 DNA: TGTGCCAGTTTGGGACTAGCGTTCTCAGATACGCAGTATTTT

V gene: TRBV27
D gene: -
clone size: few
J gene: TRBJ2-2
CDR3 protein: CASSYVNTGELFF
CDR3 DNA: TGTGCCAGCAGTTACGTCAACACCGGGGAGCTGTTTTTT

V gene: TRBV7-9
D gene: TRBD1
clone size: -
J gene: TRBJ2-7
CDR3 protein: CASSRQGSLYEQYF
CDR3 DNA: TGTGCCAGCAGCCGACAGGGCTCCCTCTACGAGCAGTACTTC

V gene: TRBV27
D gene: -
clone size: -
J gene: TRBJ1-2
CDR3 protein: CASSFGGADGYTF
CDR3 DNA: TGTGCCAGCAGTTTTGGAGGGGCGGATGGCTACACCTTC

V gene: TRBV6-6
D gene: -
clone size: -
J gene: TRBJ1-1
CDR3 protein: CASRLQPNTEAFF
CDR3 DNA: TGTGCCAGCAGGTTACAGCCGAACACTGAAGCTTTCTTT